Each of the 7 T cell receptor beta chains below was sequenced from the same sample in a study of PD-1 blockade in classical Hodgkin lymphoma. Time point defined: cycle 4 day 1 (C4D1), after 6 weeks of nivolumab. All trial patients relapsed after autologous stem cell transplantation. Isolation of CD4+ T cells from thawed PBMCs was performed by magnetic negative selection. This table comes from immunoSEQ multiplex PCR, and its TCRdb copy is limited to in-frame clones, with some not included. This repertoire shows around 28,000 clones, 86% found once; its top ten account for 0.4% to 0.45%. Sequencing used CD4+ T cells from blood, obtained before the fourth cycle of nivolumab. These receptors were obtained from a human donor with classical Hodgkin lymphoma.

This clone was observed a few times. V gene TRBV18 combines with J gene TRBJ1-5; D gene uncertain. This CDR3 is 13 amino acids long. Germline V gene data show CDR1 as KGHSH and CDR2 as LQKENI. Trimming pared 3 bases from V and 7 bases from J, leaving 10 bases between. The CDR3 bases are TGTGCCAGCTCACCCTCACAAGGCCAGCCCCAGCATTTT. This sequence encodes CASSPSQGQPQHF.

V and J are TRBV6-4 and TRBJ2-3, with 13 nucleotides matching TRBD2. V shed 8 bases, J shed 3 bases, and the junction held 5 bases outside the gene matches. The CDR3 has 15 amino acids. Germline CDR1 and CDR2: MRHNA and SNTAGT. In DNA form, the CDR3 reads TGTGCCAGCCAGACTAGCGGGAGGCAAACAGATACGCAGTATTTT. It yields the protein CASQTSGRQTDTQYF.

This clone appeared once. The CDR3 DNA sequence: TGTGCCAGCAGTGAAGCGGGTCAGTATAGCAATCAGCCCCAGCATTTT. Amino acid sequence: CASSEAGQYSNQPQHF. The J gene is TRBJ1-5, the V gene TRBV6-1, with D hard to call. Germline CDR1 MNHNS, CDR2 SASEGT. The CDR3 extends over 16 amino acids. V lost 0 bases, J lost 0 bases, and 9 bases lay in between.

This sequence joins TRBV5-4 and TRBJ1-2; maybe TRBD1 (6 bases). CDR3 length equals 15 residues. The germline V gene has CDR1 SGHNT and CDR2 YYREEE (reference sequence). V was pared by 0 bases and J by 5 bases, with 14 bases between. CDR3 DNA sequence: TGTGCCAGCAGCTTGGACAATCAGGGGAGATATGGCTACACCTTC. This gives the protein CASSLDNQGRYGYTF.

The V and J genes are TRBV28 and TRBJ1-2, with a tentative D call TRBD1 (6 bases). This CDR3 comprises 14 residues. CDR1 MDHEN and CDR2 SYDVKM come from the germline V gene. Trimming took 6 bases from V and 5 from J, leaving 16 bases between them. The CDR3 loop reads CASREGGRGYGYTF. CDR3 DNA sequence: TGTGCCAGCAGGGAGGGGGGTAGAGGGTATGGCTACACCTTC.

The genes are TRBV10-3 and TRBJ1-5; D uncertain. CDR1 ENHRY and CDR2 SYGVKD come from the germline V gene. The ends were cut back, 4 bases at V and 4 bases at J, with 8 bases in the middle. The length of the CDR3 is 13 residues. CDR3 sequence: CAISGGENQPQHF. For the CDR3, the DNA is TGTGCCATCAGTGGCGGAGAGAATCAGCCCCAGCATTTT.

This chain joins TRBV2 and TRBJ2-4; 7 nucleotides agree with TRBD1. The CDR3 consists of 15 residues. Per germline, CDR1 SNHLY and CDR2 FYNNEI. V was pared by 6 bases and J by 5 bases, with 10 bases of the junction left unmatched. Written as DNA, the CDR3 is TGTGCCAGCAGGGATCTCGACAGGGTAGAAAACATTCAGTACTTC. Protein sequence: CASRDLDRVENIQYF.